The 28 T cell receptor beta chains in this list originate from one sample, sequenced in a study of PD-1 blockade in mismatch repair-deficient tumors (dated by TCRdb to the late 2010s). In the paper's terms, the time point label means: identical approximately eleven-day culture without peptide (control). Receptor libraries were prepared by the immunoSEQ multiplex PCR assay. The table comes from immuneACCESS by way of TCRdb, which keeps in-frame sequences with V and J called. Part of the clones is missing from these tables; in studies checked, under half for an unresolved V gene and the rest for unknown reasons. The sample yields some 14,000 clones; more than 75% were counted once. The ten largest make up over 10% of the sample. These receptors are not linked to any known antigen. Source: cells cultured in vitro, taken from a patient treated with pembrolizumab. These receptors came from an adult with mismatch repair-deficient cancer.

The chain couples TRBV28 to TRBJ2-3; a weak D match, TRBD2 (6 bases). The length of the CDR3 is 17 residues. V lost 6 bases and J 6 bases, leaving 25 bases between the germline ends. The germline gives CDR1 MDHEN, CDR2 SYDVKM. In DNA, the CDR3 is TGTGCCAGCAGCCTCCAGGTAGCGGCCCGGAGAGAGGATACGCAGTATTTT. This translates into CASSLQVAARREDTQYF.

J is TRBJ1-6 and V is TRBV5-4, with TRBD1 identical over 7 bases. V dropped 3 bases and J dropped 5; count of bases not matched to a gene: 2. Per the germline V gene, CDR1 is SGHNT and CDR2 is YYREEE (reference sequence). The CDR3 runs 14 residues. CDR3 sequence (DNA): TGTGCCAGCAGCTCCAGGGGGAATAATTCACCCCTCCACTTT. Protein sequence: CASSSRGNNSPLHF.

The chain links TRBV6-1 to TRBJ1-2; 10 bases line up with TRBD1. The CDR3 is made up of 15 amino acids. J was trimmed by 1 base and V by 9 bases; bases with no gene match: 8. Looked up from germline, CDR1 is MNHNS and CDR2 is SASEGT. The CDR3 protein is CASRDRGKINYGYTF. The CDR3, as DNA: TGTGCCAGTAGGGACAGGGGCAAAATTAACTATGGCTACACCTTC.

The rearrangement uses TRBV11-2 and TRBJ2-7; weak D call: TRBD1 (6 bases). The V gene lost 4 bases and the J gene lost 5 bases, with 9 bases spanning the gap. The CDR3 runs 12 residues. Germline loops: CDR1 SGHAT, CDR2 FQNNGV. The CDR3 sequence: CASSSTGHEQYF. The CDR3 DNA follows: TGTGCCAGCAGCTCGACAGGTCACGAGCAGTACTTC.

The chain uses TRBV13 and TRBJ1-3, with D hard to call. V was cut by 4 bases and J by 2 bases, with 9 bases left in between. Germline CDR1 reads PRHDT; CDR2 reads FYEKMQ (reference sequence). This CDR3 has 14 amino acids. The CDR3 is CASSSDPAGNTIYF. CDR3 nucleotide sequence: TGTGCCAGCAGCTCAGACCCCGCTGGAAACACCATATATTTT.

The genes are TRBV18 and TRBJ1-4, with D perhaps matching TRBD1 (5 bases). Trimming pared 1 base from V and 4 bases from J, leaving 16 bases between. The CDR3 length is 17 residues. Per germline, CDR1 KGHSH and CDR2 LQKENI. CDR3 region: CASSPLATASVNEKLFF. DNA for the CDR3: TGTGCCAGCTCACCACTCGCGACAGCAAGCGTTAATGAAAAACTGTTTTTT.

The chain couples TRBV10-3 to TRBJ2-1; 9 bases are a match to TRBD1. V gave up 6 bases and J gave up 8 bases; unmatched junction bases: 11. CDR1 is ENHRY, CDR2 SYGVKD, per germline. The CDR3 loop spans 15 amino acids. CDR3 sequence reads: CAISPGTGFGDEQFF. CDR3 in DNA: TGTGCCATCAGCCCCGGGACAGGGTTTGGCGATGAGCAGTTCTTC.

The chain uses TRBV4-1 and TRBJ2-5, with D perhaps TRBD1 (5 bases). CDR1 MGHRA and CDR2 YSYEKL come from the germline V gene. CDR3 length: 16 amino acids. The V and J ends lost 7 bases and 3 bases respectively, with 21 bases between them. CDR3 loop: CASKAMAGRAEETQYF. The CDR3 DNA is TGCGCCAGCAAAGCGATGGCAGGCAGGGCTGAAGAGACCCAGTACTTC.

CDR3 sequence (DNA): TGTGCCAGCAGTTCAGGACAGGGCAGTCCCTATAATTCACCCCTCCACTTT. Encoded protein: CASSSGQGSPYNSPLHF. The chain recombines TRBV27 with TRBJ1-6, with TRBD1 matching over 8 bases. Germline V lookup: CDR1 MNHEY, CDR2 SMNVEV (reference sequence). Trimming removed 4 bases from V and 2 bases from J; junction bases left unmatched: 7. The CDR3 has 17 residues.

This chain links TRBV28 with TRBJ1-2, with D possibly TRBD1 on 5 matching bases. From germline, CDR1 is MDHEN and CDR2 SYDVKM. The CDR3 sequence is 16 residues long. V was clipped by 3 bases and J by 3 bases, with 17 bases between them. The CDR3 region has the DNA TGTGCCAGCAGTTTGAGGCTCCGGGGCGACTACTATGGCTACACCTTC. This codes for CASSLRLRGDYYGYTF.

The CDR3 bases are TGTGCCAGCAGTCCCTTACTAATACCGGGAACGGGCGCCGGGGAGCTGTTTTTT. Protein: CASSPLLIPGTGAGELFF. The chain uses TRBV27 and TRBJ2-2, with D tentatively TRBD2 (5 bases). The germline V and J ends were trimmed by 5 bases and 6 bases, with 25 bases remaining between them. The CDR3 is 18 residues long. Germline CDR1 reads MNHEY; CDR2 reads SMNVEV (reference sequence).

This clone showed up just once. The J gene is TRBJ2-1, the V gene TRBV28, with a weak D call TRBD1 (5 bases). Germline V CDR1 and CDR2: MDHEN, SYDVKM. Trimming stripped 0 bases from V and 3 bases from J, with 9 bases between. This CDR3 has 15 residues. CDR3 sequence reads: CASSLWDTYYNEQFF. Written as DNA, the CDR3 is TGTGCCAGCAGTTTATGGGACACCTACTACAATGAGCAGTTCTTC.

This chain links TRBV30 with TRBJ2-3; 7 nucleotides match TRBD1. The CDR3 is 15 residues long. V was pared by 2 bases and J by 6 bases, with 11 bases of the junction left unmatched. CDR1 GTSNPN and CDR2 SVGIG come from the germline V gene (reference sequence). CDR3 nucleotide sequence: TGTGCCTGGAGTAGAACAGGGGTCGGCGCGGATACGCAGTATTTT. Amino acid sequence: CAWSRTGVGADTQYF. The whole variable domain, filled in from reference TRBV30 and TRBJ2-3, reads SQTIHQWPATLVQPVGSPLSLECTVEGTSNPNLYWYRQAAGRGLQLLFYSVGIGQISSEVPQNLSASRPQDRQFILSSKKLLLSDSGFYLCAWSRTGVGADTQYFGPGTRLTVL.

The chain recombines TRBV5-1 with TRBJ2-2; 12 bases match TRBD2. After removal of 4 bases from V and 4 bases from J, the junction contained 11 bases not matched to a gene. The length of the CDR3 is 18 residues. Germline V gives CDR1 SGHRS, CDR2 YFSETQ. The CDR3 DNA follows: TGCGCCAGCAGCGCCGGACTAGCGGGAAGTCTAAGCACCGGGGAGCTGTTTTTT. It yields the protein CASSAGLAGSLSTGELFF.

The CDR3 spells CASAGLAGDTQYF. CDR3 coding DNA: TGTGCCAGCGCGGGACTCGCGGGAGATACGCAGTATTTT. V usage is TRBV7-3 and J usage is TRBJ2-3, with D perhaps matching TRBD2 (6 bases). This CDR3 contains 13 residues. The ends were cut back, 8 bases at V and 5 bases at J, with 14 bases in the middle. CDR1 and CDR2 from the germline V gene are SGHTA and FQGTGA.

The chain couples TRBV11-2 to TRBJ2-1, with 15 bases lining up with TRBD2. Germline CDR1 SGHAT, CDR2 FQNNGV. J was trimmed by 9 bases and V by 8 bases; bases with no gene match: 8. The CDR3 is made up of 15 amino acids. In DNA form, the CDR3 reads TGTGCCAGCGGCCACGGACTAGCGGGAGGGCCTGAGCAGTTCTTC. Protein product: CASGHGLAGGPEQFF.

This clone was recorded only once. The V and J genes are TRBV18 and TRBJ1-1; D not certain. This CDR3 has 14 residues. V gave up 2 bases and J gave up 0 bases, with 7 bases separating them. Per the germline V gene, CDR1 is KGHSH and CDR2 is LQKENI. CDR3 region: CASSPIKVNTEAFF. The DNA of the CDR3 is TGTGCCAGCTCACCAATCAAGGTGAACACTGAAGCTTTCTTT.

The chain couples TRBV11-3 to TRBJ2-3; the D is unclear. CDR3 size: 12 residues. Deletions cut 3 bases from V and 7 bases from J, with 8 bases between. CDR1 and CDR2 (germline): SGHNT, YENEEA. The DNA of the CDR3 is TGTGCCAGCAGCTTCGACTCAAATACGCAGTATTTT. It is translated as CASSFDSNTQYF.

The V and J genes are TRBV5-8 and TRBJ2-1; tentative D call: TRBD2 (6 bases). V was trimmed by 0 bases and J by 3 bases, leaving 10 bases between them. CDR3 length: 15 amino acids. CDR1 and CDR2 (germline): SGHTS, YDEGEE. The CDR3 loop is CASSLVGGDYNEQFF. The CDR3 DNA is TGTGCCAGCAGCTTGGTAGGAGGGGACTACAATGAGCAGTTCTTC.

The J gene is TRBJ1-1, the V gene TRBV11-3; TRBD1 might be the D (5 bases). Trimming left V 6 bases short and J 3 bases short, with 26 bases between. CDR1 is SGHNT and CDR2 is YENEEA in the germline V gene. The CDR3 totals 18 residues. This chain's CDR3 is CASSSTGVWGEGDTEAFF. For the CDR3, the DNA is TGTGCCAGCAGTTCCACCGGGGTCTGGGGGGAGGGAGACACTGAAGCTTTCTTT. Supplemented by reference TRBV11-3 and TRBJ1-1, the full variable domain reads EAGVVQSPRYKIIEKKQPVAFWCNPISGHNTLYWYLQNLGQGPELLIRYENEEAVDDSQLPKDRFSAERLKGVDSTLKIQPAELGDSAVYLCASSSTGVWGEGDTEAFFGQGTRLTVV.

CDR3 DNA: TGTGCCAGCTCACCCCTCGGGCGGAGTGTATCAGAGACCCAGTACTTC. Its translation is CASSPLGRSVSETQYF. This chain uses TRBV18 with TRBJ2-5; D ambiguous. In germline, CDR1 is KGHSH, CDR2 LQKENI. The CDR3 runs 16 residues. The germline V and J ends were trimmed by 3 bases and 4 bases, with 18 bases remaining between them.

The chain recombines TRBV6-1 with TRBJ2-5; TRBD2 matches at 14 bases. CDR3 length: 16 amino acids. Trimming removed 4 bases from V and 5 bases from J; junction bases left unmatched: 6. Germline values: CDR1 MNHNS, CDR2 SASEGT. The CDR3 protein is CASSGGLAGDLETQYF. The CDR3 DNA sequence: TGTGCCAGCAGTGGGGGACTAGCGGGAGATCTTGAGACCCAGTACTTC.

This rearrangement joins TRBV7-2 to TRBJ2-7; tentatively, D is TRBD1 (6 bases). Per the germline V gene, CDR1 is SGHTA and CDR2 is FQGNSA. The CDR3 covers 16 residues. V was clipped by 5 bases and J by 1 base, with 18 bases between them. The CDR3 here is CASSPGVAGPSYEQYF. The CDR3, as DNA: TGTGCCAGCAGCCCAGGGGTTGCGGGCCCGTCCTACGAGCAGTACTTC.

This rearrangement joins TRBV27 to TRBJ2-2; D is perhaps TRBD1 (6 bases). The CDR3 is 17 residues long. V lost 5 bases, J lost 2 bases, and 18 bases lay in between. The germline CDR1 and CDR2 sequences are MNHEY and SMNVEV (reference sequence). CDR3: CASSPPLGGTNTGELFF. The CDR3, as DNA: TGTGCCAGCAGTCCCCCCTTAGGGGGAACAAACACCGGGGAGCTGTTTTTT.

The chain uses TRBV6-1 and TRBJ1-4; tentative D call: TRBD1 (6 bases). The V and J ends lost 2 bases and 8 bases respectively, with 18 bases between them. CDR1 and CDR2 (germline): MNHNS, SASEGT. This CDR3 has 16 amino acids. CDR3 in amino acids: CASSEPAGGAMEKLFF. DNA for the CDR3: TGTGCCAGCAGTGAACCGGCGGGGGGGGCGATGGAAAAACTGTTTTTT.

In nucleotides, the CDR3 is TGTGCCAGCAGCGTAGAAATGGGCCCTACCTACGAGCAGTACTTC. Translating gives CASSVEMGPTYEQYF. The chain carries TRBV9 and TRBJ2-7; D not certain. The CDR3 covers 15 residues. The germline V gene has CDR1 SGDLS and CDR2 YYNGEE. Trimming left V 0 bases short and J 2 bases short, with 12 bases between. Variable domain in full (rest from reference TRBV9 and TRBJ2-7): DSGVTQTPKHLITATGQRVTLRCSPRSGDLSVYWYQQSLDQGLQFLIQYYNGEERAKGNILERFSAQQFPDLHSELNLSSLELGDSALYFCASSVEMGPTYEQYFGPGTRLTVT.

The genes are TRBV9 and TRBJ1-3; 10 nucleotides align to TRBD1. Per germline, CDR1 SGDLS and CDR2 YYNGEE. This CDR3 contains 16 residues. V shed 7 bases, J shed 1 base, and the junction held 8 bases outside the gene matches. The DNA of the CDR3 is TGTGCCAGCTCAAGGACAGGGGGTTCGTCTGGAAACACCATATATTTT. It yields the protein CASSRTGGSSGNTIYF.

This rearrangement joins TRBV28 to TRBJ1-2; 8 nucleotides align to TRBD1. J lost 2 bases, V lost 3 bases, and 11 bases had no gene match. From germline, CDR1 is MDHEN and CDR2 SYDVKM. The CDR3 extends over 17 amino acids. The CDR3 DNA sequence: TGTGCCAGCAGTTTTCGCCGGACAGGGAAGGTGAACTATGGCTACACCTTC. Protein sequence: CASSFRRTGKVNYGYTF.